This T cell receptor (beta chain) was sequenced for a study of Tregs in tolerant kidney transplant recipients. Overall study context: Related graft donors supplied nonmyeloablative bone marrow transplants, and mixed chimerism was transient.

The CDR3 runs 15 residues. CDR1 SGDLS and CDR2 YYNGEE come from the germline V gene. The junction had 8 bases not matched to a gene; V was cut back by 4 bases and J by 6 bases. Thawed PBMCs were rested overnight at 37°C with approximately 200 IU/ml IL-2 before regulatory T cell sorting. Regarding this clone: Antigen: not known.

Study observations and caveats: Validation in larger populations is needed because few patients were studied.

This table comes from immunoSEQ multiplex PCR, and its TCRdb copy is limited to in-frame clones, with some not included. The sample consists of about 73,000 clones, around 93% of them appearing once. Sequencing used Tregs from blood, obtained before the transplant. This TCR came from a human donor who received a combined kidney and bone marrow transplant. The V gene is TRBV9, the J gene TRBJ2-7; 12 bases are shared with TRBD2. The CDR3 region has the DNA TGTGCCAGCAGCTTACGACTAGCGGGAGAATCCGAGCAGTACTTC. Amino acids: CASSLRLAGESEQYF.